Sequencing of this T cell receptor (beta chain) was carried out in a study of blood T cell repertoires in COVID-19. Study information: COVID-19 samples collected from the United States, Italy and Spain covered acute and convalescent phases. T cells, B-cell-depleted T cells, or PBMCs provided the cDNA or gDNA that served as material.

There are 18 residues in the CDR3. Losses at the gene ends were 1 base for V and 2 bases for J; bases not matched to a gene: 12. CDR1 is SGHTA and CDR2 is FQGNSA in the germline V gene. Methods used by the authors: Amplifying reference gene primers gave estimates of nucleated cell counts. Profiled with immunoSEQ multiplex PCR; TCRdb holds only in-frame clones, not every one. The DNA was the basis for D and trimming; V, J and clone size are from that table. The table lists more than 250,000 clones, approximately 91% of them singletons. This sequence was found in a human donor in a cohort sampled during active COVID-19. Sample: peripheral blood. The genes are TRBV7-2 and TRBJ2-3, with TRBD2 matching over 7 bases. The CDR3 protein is CASSLGWLADPYTDTQYF. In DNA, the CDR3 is TGTGCCAGCAGCTTAGGTTGGCTAGCGGACCCCTACACAGATACGCAGTATTTT.